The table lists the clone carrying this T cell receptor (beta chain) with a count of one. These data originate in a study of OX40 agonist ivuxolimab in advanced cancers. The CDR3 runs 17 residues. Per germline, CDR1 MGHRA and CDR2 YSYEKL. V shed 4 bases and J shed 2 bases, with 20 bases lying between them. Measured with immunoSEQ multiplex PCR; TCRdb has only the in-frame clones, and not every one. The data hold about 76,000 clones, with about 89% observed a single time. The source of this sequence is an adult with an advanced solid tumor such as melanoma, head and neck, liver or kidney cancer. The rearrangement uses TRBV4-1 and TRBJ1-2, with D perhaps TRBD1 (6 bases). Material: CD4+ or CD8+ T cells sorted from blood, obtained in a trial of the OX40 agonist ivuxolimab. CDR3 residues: CASSPSPQGLGNYGYTF. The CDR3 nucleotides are TGCGCCAGCAGCCCCTCCCCCCAGGGGTTGGGAAACTATGGCTACACCTTC.